Following are 12 T cell receptor beta chains from one sample sequenced in a study of T-cell reconstitution after alpha-beta-depleted transplantation in children. Molecular barcoding with unique molecular identifiers was used for the TCRbeta library. TCRdb reprocessed the PCR reads with MiXCR, giving one entry per CDR3 protein. The sample includes some 460,000 distinct CDR3 sequences, roughly 17% of them seen just once. Here the sequenced sample was PBMCs, mostly from graft donor cells, taken 360 days after TCRalphabeta/CD19-depleted stem cell transplant. The receptors stem from a boy less than two years old who had a stem cell transplant for Wiskott-Aldrich syndrome, so the T cells may come from the graft donor.

This clonotype has at least ten counts. The chain recombines TRBV5-1 with TRBJ2-7; 8 bases line up with TRBD1. The CDR3 runs 13 residues. Germline V gene sequence: CDR1 SGHRS, CDR2 YFSETQ. With V trimmed by 5 bases and J by 5 bases, 6 bases remained unmatched. This CDR3 is CASRVDRGHEQYF. Here the CDR3 DNA reads TGCGCCAGCAGAGTAGACAGGGGCCACGAGCAGTACTTC.

This clonotype was seen a few times. The V gene is TRBV25-1, the J gene TRBJ2-3, with D tentatively TRBD2 (5 bases). Trimming removed 4 bases at V and 5 bases at J, with 10 bases between. Germline assignment: CDR1 MGHDK and CDR2 SYGVNS. The length of the CDR3 is 13 residues. As DNA, the CDR3 is TGTGCCAGCAGTGCGAGGGTTGGAGATACGCAGTATTTT. It is translated as CASSARVGDTQYF.

The genes are TRBV29-1 and TRBJ2-7; TRBD1 agrees at 7 bases. The V gene end was trimmed by 6 bases and the J gene end by 2 bases; junction bases not matched to a gene: 7. This CDR3 is 13 amino acids long. Germline lookup yields CDR1 SQVTM and CDR2 ANQGSEA. In DNA, the CDR3 is TGCAGCGTGCCGGGACAGCTCACCTACGAGCAGTACTTC. Translating it yields CSVPGQLTYEQYF.

This clonotype was counted a few times. This chain uses TRBV4-2 with TRBJ2-7, with 8 bases that match TRBD1. The V gene's germline CDR1 is LGHNA and CDR2 YNFKEQ. V shed 1 base, J shed 0 bases, and the junction held 5 bases outside the gene matches. This CDR3 spans 16 amino acids. CDR3 protein: CASSQGRGQDSYEQYF. The DNA of the CDR3 is TGTGCCAGCAGCCAAGGGAGGGGACAGGACTCCTACGAGCAGTACTTC.

Only a few counts were recorded for this clonotype. The rearrangement links TRBV20-1 to TRBJ2-7; 11 positions match TRBD2. The CDR3 length is 13 residues. CDR1 is DFQATT and CDR2 is SNEGSKA in the germline V gene (reference sequence). The V and J ends lost 2 bases and 9 bases, in that order; junction bases with no gene match: 6. CDR3 sequence: CSARLAGGQGQYF. In nucleotides, the CDR3 is TGCAGTGCTAGATTAGCGGGGGGGCAAGGGCAGTACTTC.

This clonotype has at least ten counts. The chain joins TRBV24-1 to TRBJ2-5; D is tentatively TRBD1 or TRBD2 (5 bases each). The CDR3 is 18 residues long. With 0 bases removed from V and 5 bases from J, the gap between germline ends came to 21 bases. Germline values: CDR1 KGHDR, CDR2 SFDVKD. CDR3 amino acids: CATSDLPTGTASQETQYF. The CDR3 bases are TGTGCCACCAGTGATTTGCCTACCGGGACGGCGAGCCAGGAGACCCAGTACTTC.

V usage is TRBV7-9 and J usage is TRBJ2-7; TRBD2 matches 7 bases. CDR3 length equals 16 residues. Germline CDR1 is SEHNR and CDR2 is FQNEAQ (reference sequence). V shed 1 base, J shed 4 bases, and the junction held 10 bases outside the gene matches. CDR3 bases: TGTGCCAGCAGCTTAGGGGGGGGTCGAGGGAGGTACGAGCAGTACTTC. Its protein product is CASSLGGGRGRYEQYF.

CDR3 loop: CSARGILPMNTEAFF. CDR3 DNA: TGCAGTGCTAGAGGAATCCTACCTATGAACACTGAAGCTTTCTTT. The chain uses TRBV20-1 and TRBJ1-1; D ambiguous. Deletions cut 1 base from V and 0 bases from J, with 12 bases between. This CDR3 has 15 residues. CDR1 is DFQATT, CDR2 SNEGSKA, per germline (reference sequence).

The chain links TRBV7-9 to TRBJ2-1; 8 nucleotides align to TRBD1. V dropped 5 bases and J dropped 2; count of bases not matched to a gene: 8. The CDR3 sequence is 16 residues long. Germline V gene data show CDR1 as SEHNR and CDR2 as FQNEAQ (reference sequence). The CDR3, as DNA: TGTGCCAGCAGCGGATACAGGGGGGAAACCTACAATGAGCAGTTCTTC. Translated: CASSGYRGETYNEQFF. The variable domain in full, completed from reference TRBV7-9 and TRBJ2-1, reads DTGVSQNPRHKITKRGQNVTFRCDPISEHNRLYWYRQTLGQGPEFLTYFQNEAQLEKSRLLSDRFSAERPKGSFSTLEIQRTEQGDSAMYLCASSGYRGETYNEQFFGPGTRLTVL.

This chain uses TRBV12-3 or TRBV12-4 with TRBJ2-6, with D uncertain. V was trimmed by 5 bases and J by 1 base, leaving 12 bases between them. The CDR3 has 16 residues. CDR3 bases: TGTGCCAGCAGTGCCACGCCAGGATCTGGGGCCAACGTCCTGACTTTC. It yields the protein CASSATPGSGANVLTF.

This clonotype appeared a few times. The chain is built from TRBV25-1 and TRBJ2-5, with TRBD2 matching 10 bases. J gave up 0 bases and V 4 bases, and 11 bases lay outside the gene matches. Germline lookup yields CDR1 MGHDK and CDR2 SYGVNS. The CDR3 length is 18 residues. In DNA, the CDR3 is TGTGCCAGCAGTGCCCCGGGACTAGCGTTCCTGTACCAAGAGACCCAGTACTTC. This encodes CASSAPGLAFLYQETQYF.

This clonotype was seen more than once but under ten times. The chain employs TRBV5-1 and TRBJ2-7; the match to TRBD1 covers 7 bases. J gave up 2 bases and V 6 bases, and 11 bases lay outside the gene matches. Germline assignment: CDR1 SGHRS and CDR2 YFSETQ. This CDR3 region has 15 residues. CDR3 in DNA: TGCGCCAGCACGGATAAACAGGGGTTCCCCTACGAGCAGTACTTC. Encoded protein: CASTDKQGFPYEQYF.